Each of the 25 T cell receptor beta chains below was sequenced from the same sample in a study of tumor-infiltrating lymphocytes in primary liver carcinoma. RNA isolated from unsorted whole blood supplied the blood RNA, with germline DNA also extracted. The template, about 540 ng total RNA, yielded TCR beta cDNA made with a constant-region primer. Sequencing libraries for TCR beta derived from three nested multiplex PCR rounds that used slightly modified ARM-PCR. For around 10 cycles apiece, the opening two PCR rounds ran with TRBV1-TRBV30 forward primers and a C-beta reverse primer. TCRdb re-derived calls from the multiplex PCR reads in MiXCR, one entry per CDR3 protein. Among 300,000 to 400,000 distinct CDR3 sequences, approximately 65% were seen once, and the ten largest hold about 6.5%. Specimen: peripheral blood. All receptors come from a man in his forties with primary liver carcinoma and hepatitis B virus infection.

The chain couples TRBV12-3 or TRBV12-4 to TRBJ2-3; 13 bases agree with TRBD2. Trimming removed 6 bases from V and 1 base from J; junction bases left unmatched: 7. The CDR3 runs to 17 residues. The CDR3 bases are TGTGCCAGCAGGAAACTAGCGGGAGGGGCGGGCACAGATACGCAGTATTTT. Translating it yields CASRKLAGGAGTDTQYF.

Remarks on this clonotype: Because the CDR3 is missing its conserved closing phenylalanine or tryptophan, this is likely a read error. The chain combines TRBV6-1 with TRBJ1-5; 11 nucleotides line up with TRBD1. V lost 6 bases, J lost 8 bases, and 12 bases stayed unmatched. This CDR3 has 16 residues. The germline V gene has CDR1 MNHNS and CDR2 SASEGT. CDR3 DNA: TGTGCCAGCAGCAGGATGGACAGGGGGCGGGTGGAGCCCCAGCATTAT. It encodes CASSRMDRGRVEPQHY.

As for this clonotype: Relative to the germline gene, one junction end is altered; a read error may explain this. The rearrangement links TRBV5-1 to TRBJ1-6; no clear D. This CDR3 contains 22 residues. Germline V gives CDR1 SGHRS, CDR2 YFSETQ. Here the CDR3 reads CASSSGWLVPDGSSSYSSPLHF. CDR3 sequence (DNA): TGCGCCAGCAGCTCGGGTTGGTTGGTCCCAGACGGATCTAGCTCCTATAGTTCACCCCTCCACTTT.

About this clonotype itself: One end of the junction does not line up with germline, which may come from a read error. This sequence joins TRBV11-2 and TRBJ2-4, with TRBD2 identical over 10 bases. The germline V gene has CDR1 SGHAT and CDR2 FQNNGV. The CDR3 is 17 residues long. The CDR3 spells CASSLDTSGIAKNVQYF. In DNA form, the CDR3 reads TGTGCCAGCAGCTTAGATACTAGCGGGATTGCCAAAAACGTTCAGTACTTC.

To note about this clonotype: The junction differs from germline at one of its ends, possibly a read error. This rearrangement joins TRBV11-2 to TRBJ2-1, with D tentatively TRBD1 (5 bases). The CDR3 length is 15 residues. Germline assignment: CDR1 SGHAT and CDR2 FQNNGV. In nucleotides, the CDR3 is TGTGCCAGCAGCGGGCAGGGAAATCTTTACAATGGGCAGTTCTTC. Protein: CASSGQGNLYNGQFF.

A note on this clonotype: A clone one base away is much larger, so this may be a read error. The CDR3 loop is CASSANSPGHDQYF. CDR3 bases: TGCGCCAGCAGTGCGAACAGCCCGGGACACGATCAGTACTTC. The chain uses TRBV10-2 and TRBJ2-7, with D perhaps TRBD1 (6 bases). The CDR3 spans 14 residues. CDR1 is WSHSY and CDR2 is SAAADI in the germline V gene.

This clonotype turned up a few times. A much larger clone lies one base from this, so it may be a read error. The rearrangement joins TRBV4-3 to TRBJ2-7; D is undetermined. This CDR3 is 13 amino acids long. The germline CDR1 and CDR2 sequences are LGHNA and YSLEER. CDR3 residues: CASRQDGLNEQYF. The CDR3 DNA is TGCGCCAGCCGCCAAGATGGGCTTAACGAGCAGTACTTC.

The rearrangement joins TRBV10-1 to TRBJ2-5; the D gene is possibly TRBD2 (6 bases). Germline loops: CDR1 WNHNN, CDR2 SYGVQD (reference sequence). This CDR3 has 13 residues. V was trimmed by 3 bases and J by 5 bases, leaving 10 bases between them. CDR3 DNA: TGCGCCAGCAGTGATACGGGAGAGGAGACCCAGTACTTC. Its translation is CASSDTGEETQYF.

This clonotype was observed many times. This chain links TRBV6-1 with TRBJ1-1; 9 nucleotides agree with TRBD1. This CDR3 contains 12 residues. Trimming at V came to 6 bases and at J to 11 bases, leaving 7 bases not matched to a gene. Germline CDR1 is MNHNS and CDR2 is SASEGT. DNA of the CDR3: TGTGCCAGCAGGAAGGGGACAGGGAGGGCTTTCTTT. It yields the protein CASRKGTGRAFF.

The V gene is TRBV11-3, the J gene TRBJ2-1; 9 bases line up with TRBD2. The CDR3 runs to 17 residues. The V gene's germline CDR1 is SGHNT and CDR2 YENEEA. Germline trimming cut 7 bases from V and 9 bases from J; bases unmatched to any gene: 19. The CDR3 DNA follows: TGTGCCAGCAACCCCGGACTTATAGCGGGAGATAAGTCTGAGCAGTTCTTC. Protein: CASNPGLIAGDKSEQFF.

This clonotype was recorded a few times. V and J are TRBV28 and TRBJ2-3; a possible D gene is TRBD1 (6 bases). The germline V gene has CDR1 MDHEN and CDR2 SYDVKM. The V gene lost 6 bases and the J gene lost 1 base, with 11 bases spanning the gap. This CDR3 has 14 amino acids. CDR3 nucleotide sequence: TGTGCCAGCAGGCAGGGGCACGGCACAGATACGCAGTATTTT. Protein product: CASRQGHGTDTQYF.

About this clonotype: One base away lies a much larger clone, so this may be a sequencing read error. V and J are TRBV5-6 and TRBJ2-5, with TRBD1 matching over 8 bases. This CDR3 comprises 14 residues. Germline values: CDR1 SGHDT, CDR2 YYEEEE. The CDR3 sequence: CVSSGGTGRETQYF. In DNA form, the CDR3 reads TGTGTCAGCAGCGGTGGGACAGGTCGGGAGACCCAGTACTTC.

This clonotype has at least ten counts. The V and J genes are TRBV11-1 and TRBJ2-7, with 8 bases identical to TRBD2. This CDR3 is 17 amino acids long. CDR1 and CDR2 (germline): SGHAT, FQDESV (reference sequence). J lost 7 bases, V lost 1 base, and 15 bases had no gene match. The DNA of the CDR3 is TGTGCCAGCAGCTTAGGCCGGACTAGCCGTACCCCAGAGGAGCAGTACTTC. Protein product: CASSLGRTSRTPEEQYF.

This clonotype was recorded at least ten times. The gene calls are TRBV29-1 and TRBJ2-1; maybe TRBD2 (6 bases). The CDR3 runs to 13 residues. Germline values: CDR1 SQVTM, CDR2 ANQGSEA. Between the trimmed V and J ends, which lost 5 bases and 3 bases, there was a span of 11 bases. This CDR3 is CSVIAEIYNEQFF. CDR3 nucleotide sequence: TGCAGCGTTATAGCGGAGATCTACAATGAGCAGTTCTTC.

About this clonotype: A clone one base away is much larger, so this may be a read error. The chain employs TRBV29-1 and TRBJ1-2, with a weak D call TRBD1 (6 bases). The CDR3 has 13 residues. The V and J ends lost 8 bases and 3 bases respectively, with 16 bases between them. CDR1 is SQVTM, CDR2 ANQGSEA, per germline. Here the CDR3 DNA reads TGCAGCATGCTAGGGGGTCGGGACTATGGCTACACCTTC. This codes for CSMLGGRDYGYTF.

This clonotype was detected ten times or more. The chain joins TRBV6-1 to TRBJ2-6; maybe TRBD1 (6 bases). Germline V CDR1 and CDR2: MNHNS, SASEGT. V shed 7 bases and J shed 0 bases, with 16 bases lying between them. The CDR3 has 17 residues. Written as DNA, the CDR3 is TGTGCCAGCACCAGGACAGAAGTCCACTCTGGGGCCAACGTCCTGACTTTC. It is translated as CASTRTEVHSGANVLTF.

This clonotype has a single count. At one end the junction does not follow the germline gene, possibly because of a read error. The chain links TRBV6-5 to TRBJ2-3; the D gene could be TRBD1 or TRBD2 (8 bases each). The CDR3 is 17 amino acids. Germline V lookup: CDR1 MNHEY, CDR2 SVGAGI. In nucleotides, the CDR3 is TGTGCCAACTATCATACAGGGGGGCGGGGGGCCACAGACACGCAGTATTTT. Protein sequence: CANYHTGGRGATDTQYF.

The chain carries TRBV11-2 and TRBJ2-5, with D perhaps TRBD2 (5 bases). V was pared by 11 bases and J by 5 bases, with 15 bases between. Germline assignment: CDR1 SGHAT and CDR2 FQNNGV. The CDR3 spans 12 residues. The CDR3 DNA sequence: TGTGCCGGGAGCCCTTCGGGGGAGACCCAGTACTTC. Translation: CAGSPSGETQYF.

Concerning this clonotype: This could be a read error, since a much larger clone is one nucleotide away. This chain joins TRBV4-2 and TRBJ2-2, with 9 nucleotides matching TRBD1. Germline loops: CDR1 LGHNA, CDR2 YNFKEQ. This CDR3 region has 16 residues. The DNA of the CDR3 is TGTGCCAGCGGCCAAGTGGGACAGGGCCGCACCGGGGAGCTGTTTTTT. Translating gives CASGQVGQGRTGELFF.

On this clonotype itself: Germline and junction disagree at one end, which may indicate a read error. This chain joins TRBV4-2 and TRBJ2-5; unclear D gene. The length of the CDR3 is 14 residues. Germline CDR1 is LGHNA and CDR2 is YNFKEQ. CDR3 DNA: TGTGCCGGCAGCCAAGGCCCCTACTTAGAGACCCAGTACTTC. Amino acids: CAGSQGPYLETQYF.

V and J are TRBV28 and TRBJ2-6; D is ambiguous. Trimming cost V 4 bases and J 3 bases, with 10 bases left between them. Germline assignment: CDR1 MDHEN and CDR2 SYDVKM. This CDR3 has 15 amino acids. In DNA form, the CDR3 reads TGTGCCAGCAGTTCCCCGGTGGTTGGGGCCAACGTCCTGACTTTC. It translates to CASSSPVVGANVLTF.

This chain uses TRBV9 with TRBJ1-2, with 8 bases fitting TRBD1. Germline V gives CDR1 SGDLS, CDR2 YYNGEE. Unmatched junction bases numbered 1, after V lost 6 bases and J lost 6 bases. The CDR3 spans 11 residues. DNA for the CDR3: TGTGCCAGCACGACAGGGGATGGCTACACCTTC. It yields the protein CASTTGDGYTF.

The chain carries TRBV5-1 and TRBJ2-2; the D gene is possibly TRBD1 (7 bases). V lost 6 bases and J 7 bases, leaving 19 bases between the germline ends. Per germline, CDR1 SGHRS and CDR2 YFSETQ. There are 15 residues in the CDR3. The CDR3, as DNA: TGCGCCAGCAACCCGCCGACAGGGAGGAACGGGGAGCTGTTTTTT. This encodes CASNPPTGRNGELFF.

Comments on this clonotype: Sequence at one end of the junction differs from germline and may be a read error. The rearrangement joins TRBV11-1 to TRBJ2-7, with D unclear. CDR3 size: 12 residues. Germline V CDR1 and CDR2: SGHAT, FQDESV (reference sequence). Here the CDR3 reads CTSSSDGYEQYF. CDR3 in DNA: TGTACCAGCAGCTCCGACGGCTACGAACAGTACTTC.

For this clonotype: The conserved phenylalanine or tryptophan is not found at the CDR3 terminus, so this likely reflects a read error. This chain connects TRBV5-4 to TRBJ2-1; TRBD1 aligns across 7 bases. The CDR3 covers 14 residues. Trimming cost V 5 bases and J 6 bases; bases outside gene matches: 8. From germline, CDR1 is SGHNT and CDR2 YYREEE (reference sequence). CDR3 sequence: CASSRDRVINEQFI. The CDR3 DNA is TGTGCCAGCAGTAGAGACAGGGTGATCAATGAGCAGTTCATC.